Following are 3 T cell receptor beta chains from one sample sequenced in a study of blood T cells in healthy people across ages. Using a J-beta primer mix together with a sample-barcoded 5' primer, a second PCR was run for roughly 6 to 11 cycles. In TCRdb, the 5' RACE reads were re-called with MiXCR into one record per CDR3 protein. The sample shows fewer than 2 million distinct CDR3 sequences, about two fifths of them seen only once. Sample: blood. The source of these receptors is a human donor in good health.

This clonotype has only a few counts. This chain links TRBV12-3 or TRBV12-4 with TRBJ1-6; maybe TRBD1 (5 bases). V lost 3 bases, J lost 7 bases, and 7 bases lay in between. The CDR3 contains 13 residues. CDR3 coding DNA: TGTGCCAGCAGTTTCCAGGGAAATTCACCCCTCCACTTT. Protein: CASSFQGNSPLHF.

This rearrangement joins TRBV4-2 to TRBJ2-3; D might be TRBD2 (5 bases). The CDR3 loop spans 14 amino acids. Germline assignment: CDR1 LGHNA and CDR2 YNFKEQ. Trimming took off 1 base at V and 4 bases at J, with 9 bases between the two ends. This CDR3 is CASSQAGSADTQYF. The CDR3 DNA sequence: TGTGCCAGCAGCCAAGCGGGGTCGGCAGATACGCAGTATTTT.

A word on this clonotype: One junction end disagrees with the germline gene, perhaps due to a read error. The chain couples TRBV28 to TRBJ1-3; 11 bases are a match to TRBD1. Germline V gene data show CDR1 as MDHEN and CDR2 as SYDVKM. The CDR3 is 17 amino acids. The CDR3 spells CASSLGTGGSSRNTIYF. DNA of the CDR3: TGTGCCAGCAGTTTGGGGACAGGGGGGTCCTCTAGAAACACCATATATTTT. The full variable domain, rest sourced from reference TRBV28 and TRBJ1-3, is DVKVTQSSRYLVKRTGEKVFLECVQDMDHENMFWYRQDPGLGLRLIYFSYDVKMKEKGDIPEGYSVSREKKERFSLILESASTNQTSMYLCASSLGTGGSSRNTIYFGEGSWLTVV.